Presented here are 23 T cell receptor beta chains from one specimen sequenced in a study of cytomegalovirus exposure and HLA in healthy donors. With 60 Vbeta and 13 Jbeta primers, the PCR was carried out. Repertoires were generated with immunoSEQ multiplex PCR, while TCRdb's copy carries only in-frame clones and drops some. In all, the sample yields fewer than 100,000 clones. The sequenced sample was PBMCs. These receptors came from a man aged 50 to 59 in good health and CMV-seronegative.

V and J are TRBV5-6 and TRBJ2-7, with D perhaps TRBD2 (5 bases). Trimming shortened V by 1 base and J by 5 bases, and 10 bases separated the two germline ends. The CDR3 totals 13 residues. Looked up from germline, CDR1 is SGHDT and CDR2 is YYEEEE. The CDR3 loop is CASSLRGSDEQYF. The DNA for the CDR3 is TGTGCCAGCAGCTTGCGAGGGTCGGACGAGCAGTACTTC.

The chain has TRBV6-6 and TRBJ2-7, with D maybe TRBD2 (5 bases). Trimming pared 0 bases from V and 5 bases from J, leaving 5 bases between. The CDR3 contains 12 residues. Germline V lookup: CDR1 MNHNY, CDR2 SVGAGI (reference sequence). The chain's CDR3 is CASSYSRDEQYF. CDR3 nucleotides: TGTGCCAGCAGTTACTCGAGGGACGAGCAGTACTTC.

The V call is TRBV6-1, the J call TRBJ2-5, with D possibly being TRBD1 (6 bases). Germline loops: CDR1 MNHNS, CDR2 SASEGT. This CDR3 comprises 13 residues. The ends were cut back, 7 bases at V and 2 bases at J, with 11 bases in the middle. The CDR3 coding sequence is TGTGCCAGCAACAGGGACAAACAAGAGACCCAGTACTTC. It encodes CASNRDKQETQYF.

V usage is TRBV29-1 and J usage is TRBJ1-2; weak D call: TRBD1 (5 bases). The CDR3 contains 12 residues. V was shortened by 5 bases and J by 7 bases, with 14 bases between the two germline ends. Per the germline V gene, CDR1 is SQVTM and CDR2 is ANQGSEA. CDR3 nucleotide sequence: TGCAGCGTTCAGCGACAGAATTCTGGCTACACCTTC. Translating gives CSVQRQNSGYTF.

The rearrangement joins TRBV4-2 to TRBJ2-3; 12 bases align to TRBD2. The germline V gene encodes CDR1 LGHNA and CDR2 YNFKEQ. The V gene end was trimmed by 0 bases and the J gene end by 2 bases; junction bases not matched to a gene: 12. The CDR3 sequence is 20 residues long. The CDR3 loop is CASSQEELAGGRGPTDTQYF. The CDR3 nucleotides are TGTGCCAGCAGCCAAGAAGAACTAGCGGGGGGTCGCGGCCCCACAGATACGCAGTATTTT.

This chain connects TRBV7-9 to TRBJ1-1; 8 bases align to TRBD1. The length of the CDR3 is 15 residues. V trimming: 5 bases; J trimming: 1 base; junction bases outside the gene matches: 6. CDR1 is SEHNR and CDR2 is FQNEAQ in the germline V gene (reference sequence). CDR3 coding DNA: TGTGCCAGCAGCCCACCAGGGGGCGCGAACACTGAAGCTTTCTTT. Protein: CASSPPGGANTEAFF.

The V call is TRBV19, the J call TRBJ2-3; TRBD2 might be the D (5 bases). V gave up 3 bases and J gave up 2 bases, with 9 bases separating them. Germline assignment: CDR1 LNHDA and CDR2 SQIVND (reference sequence). There are 14 residues in the CDR3. The DNA of the CDR3 is TGTGCCAGTAGTATCCGGGGTCTCACAGATACGCAGTATTTT. Translated, it gives CASSIRGLTDTQYF.

Here the CDR3 DNA reads TGTGCCAGCAGCTTAAGAGGGGGGGCAGACAATGAGCAGTTCTTC. Amino acids: CASSLRGGADNEQFF. This chain connects TRBV7-9 to TRBJ2-1; tentative D call: TRBD2 (7 bases). V lost 2 bases and J 5 bases, leaving 13 bases between the germline ends. The CDR3 covers 15 residues. Germline V gene sequence: CDR1 SEHNR, CDR2 FQNEAQ (reference sequence).

The chain couples TRBV7-8 to TRBJ2-5; D not certain. Germline lookup yields CDR1 SGHVS and CDR2 FQNEAQ. This CDR3 contains 12 residues. The V end lost 4 bases, the J end lost 7 bases, and 10 bases lay between the germline ends. In DNA form, the CDR3 reads TGTGCCAGCAGCTCTGGGTCGGGGACCCAGTACTTC. It encodes CASSSGSGTQYF.

With respect to this clone: A read error may account for a junction end that differs from germline. The chain combines TRBV5-1 with TRBJ2-7; D perhaps matches TRBD1 (5 bases). CDR1 is SGHRS, CDR2 YFSETQ, per germline. The CDR3 contains 13 residues. CDR3: CASSPGDRYEQCF. DNA of the CDR3: TGCGCCAGCAGCCCGGGCGACAGATACGAGCAGTGCTTC.

This chain connects TRBV25-1 to TRBJ1-2; TRBD1 matches 12 bases. The trim removed 5 bases at V and 5 bases at J, leaving 15 bases unmatched. Germline V gene sequence: CDR1 MGHDK, CDR2 SYGVNS. This CDR3 comprises 18 residues. The CDR3 sequence is CASSPPGTGGRVFYGYTF. The CDR3, as DNA: TGTGCCAGCAGTCCCCCTGGGACAGGGGGCCGCGTTTTTTATGGCTACACCTTC.

The rearrangement uses TRBV9 and TRBJ1-5, with D unresolved. Germline V gene lookup returns CDR1 SGDLS and CDR2 YYNGEE. V was cut by 0 bases and J by 7 bases, with 8 bases left in between. The CDR3 consists of 13 residues. CDR3 sequence: CASSVDGRQPQHF. For the CDR3, the DNA is TGTGCCAGCAGCGTAGACGGGAGGCAGCCCCAGCATTTT.

V gene TRBV5-1 combines with J gene TRBJ2-3; 7 bases are a match to TRBD2. Germline-derived CDR1 and CDR2 are SGHRS and YFSETQ. J was trimmed by 2 bases and V by 0 bases; bases with no gene match: 6. This CDR3 contains 16 residues. For the CDR3, the DNA is TGCGCCAGCAGCTTGGGTCGAGCGGGGAACACAGATACGCAGTATTTT. It is translated as CASSLGRAGNTDTQYF. The full variable domain, its missing parts supplied by reference TRBV5-1 and TRBJ2-3, is KAGVTQTPRYLIKTRGQQVTLSCSPISGHRSVSWYQQTPGQGLQFLFEYFSETQRNKGNFPGRFSGRQFSNSRSEMNVSTLELGDSALYLCASSLGRAGNTDTQYFGPGTRLTVL.

J is TRBJ2-3 and V is TRBV9, with a possible D match to TRBD2 (6 bases). V lost 0 bases and J 0 bases, leaving 11 bases between the germline ends. The CDR3 extends over 16 amino acids. CDR1 and CDR2 (germline): SGDLS, YYNGEE. For the CDR3, the DNA is TGTGCCAGCAGCGTAGGGGCGGGGCCAAGCACAGATACGCAGTATTTT. Residues: CASSVGAGPSTDTQYF. The whole variable domain, filled in from reference TRBV9 and TRBJ2-3, reads DSGVTQTPKHLITATGQRVTLRCSPRSGDLSVYWYQQSLDQGLQFLIQYYNGEERAKGNILERFSAQQFPDLHSELNLSSLELGDSALYFCASSVGAGPSTDTQYFGPGTRLTVL.

CDR3 nucleotide sequence: TGTGCCAGCAATTCGGGGGGCGGGATGGATAGCAATCAGCCCCAGCATTTT. This gives the protein CASNSGGGMDSNQPQHF. V gene TRBV28 combines with J gene TRBJ1-5, with TRBD1 as a possible D gene (6 bases). Germline V gene data show CDR1 as MDHEN and CDR2 as SYDVKM. The germline V and J ends were trimmed by 7 bases and 0 bases, with 19 bases remaining between them. The CDR3 is 17 residues long.

The rearrangement uses TRBV18 and TRBJ1-1, with 7 bases that match TRBD1. After removal of 3 bases from V and 3 bases from J, the junction contained 10 bases not matched to a gene. CDR3 length: 16 amino acids. CDR1 and CDR2 from the germline V gene are KGHSH and LQKENI. Here the CDR3 reads CASSPTTGSWDTEAFF. CDR3 sequence (DNA): TGTGCCAGCTCACCCACGACAGGGTCCTGGGACACTGAAGCTTTCTTT.

The CDR3 spells CASSPGGLNYGYTF. The CDR3 DNA follows: TGTGCCAGCAGCCCTGGAGGGTTGAACTATGGCTACACCTTC. J is TRBJ1-2 and V is TRBV6-5; no clear D. The V and J ends lost 6 bases and 2 bases respectively, with 13 bases between them. The germline gives CDR1 MNHEY, CDR2 SVGAGI. The CDR3 sequence is 14 residues long.

This chain connects TRBV4-2 to TRBJ1-4, with D possibly matching TRBD1 (6 bases). V dropped 2 bases and J dropped 8 bases, with 12 bases sitting between them. In germline, CDR1 is LGHNA, CDR2 YNFKEQ. The CDR3 spans 14 residues. The CDR3, as DNA: TGTGCCAGCAGCCAACCACAGGGTGGCGAAAAACTGTTTTTT. Encoded protein: CASSQPQGGEKLFF.

This chain joins TRBV13 and TRBJ2-5, with D possibly being TRBD2 (7 bases). The CDR3 is made up of 16 amino acids. Trimming stripped 5 bases from V and 2 bases from J, with 18 bases between. Germline assignment: CDR1 PRHDT and CDR2 FYEKMQ (reference sequence). CDR3 nucleotide sequence: TGTGCCAGCAGCGATCTAGGGGGGGCCGCTCAAGAGACCCAGTACTTC. It yields the protein CASSDLGGAAQETQYF.

This chain connects TRBV11-2 to TRBJ2-7; TRBD2 matches at 11 bases. With 3 bases clipped from V and 0 bases from J, the junction kept 10 bases outside the gene matches. CDR3 length: 18 amino acids. In germline, CDR1 is SGHAT, CDR2 FQNNGV. CDR3 nucleotide sequence: TGTGCCAGCAGCTTTGGGCCCGTTGGGACTAGCGGCTCCTACGAGCAGTACTTC. Amino acids: CASSFGPVGTSGSYEQYF.

The chain has TRBV11-2 and TRBJ2-2; 9 bases are a match to TRBD2. This CDR3 has 16 residues. The V gene end was trimmed by 6 bases and the J gene end by 4 bases; junction bases not matched to a gene: 9. Germline CDR1 and CDR2: SGHAT and FQNNGV. The CDR3 DNA reads TGTGCCAGCAGTCCAATAGCGGGGGCGACCACCGGGGAGCTGTTTTTT. This codes for CASSPIAGATTGELFF.

The CDR3 loop is CASSYSDRGPYEQYF. The CDR3 region has the DNA TGTGCCAGCAGTTACTCAGACAGGGGGCCGTACGAGCAGTACTTC. The chain couples TRBV6-5 to TRBJ2-7, with 10 bases lining up with TRBD1. The length of the CDR3 is 15 residues. The V gene end was trimmed by 0 bases and the J gene end by 4 bases; junction bases not matched to a gene: 3. Germline CDR1 reads MNHEY; CDR2 reads SVGAGI.

V usage is TRBV28 and J usage is TRBJ1-1; TRBD1 agrees at 9 bases. Trimming removed 5 bases from V and 0 bases from J; junction bases left unmatched: 10. CDR1 is MDHEN and CDR2 is SYDVKM in the germline V gene. The CDR3 totals 17 residues. The CDR3 protein is CASSRSGTGIMNTEAFF. Here the CDR3 DNA reads TGTGCCAGCAGTCGATCCGGGACAGGGATCATGAACACTGAAGCTTTCTTT.